The 7 T cell receptor beta chains listed next were all sequenced from one sample in a study of T cell repertoires in cytomegalovirus infection. These receptors' targets are unknown. One entry per CDR3 protein results from TCRdb running MiXCR on the reads. This table has around 360,000 distinct CDR3 sequences, about 32% appearing once. Sequencing was performed on cultured PBMCs, taken from culture after CMV antigen stimulation. The receptors were gathered from a human donor in good health (CMV status not recorded). Some clones in this sample may be carry-over from other donors' samples.

The chain carries TRBV4-3 and TRBJ2-7; 7 nucleotides line up with TRBD2. Per germline, CDR1 LGHNA and CDR2 YSLEER. The V and J ends lost 0 bases and 0 bases, in that order; junction bases with no gene match: 5. The CDR3 covers 16 residues. The CDR3 here is CASSQDLSGGSYEQYF. In nucleotides, the CDR3 is TGCGCCAGCAGCCAAGATTTGTCGGGAGGCTCCTACGAGCAGTACTTC.

This clonotype was counted many times. Written as DNA, the CDR3 is TGTGCCGACTCCTATTCCTCGATGGAGCAGTACTTC. Its translation: CADSYSSMEQYF. V gene TRBV2 combines with J gene TRBJ2-7; D is unresolved. The V gene's germline CDR1 is SNHLY and CDR2 FYNNEI. V lost 11 bases, J lost 7 bases, and 18 bases lay in between. CDR3 length equals 12 residues.

The rearrangement links TRBV12-3 or TRBV12-4 to TRBJ1-5; 11 bases match TRBD1. The CDR3 is made up of 15 amino acids. With V trimmed by 7 bases and J by 9 bases, 11 bases remained unmatched. CDR3: CASTMAGQGEWPQHF. DNA for the CDR3: TGTGCCAGCACCATGGCGGGACAGGGGGAATGGCCCCAGCATTTT.

This clonotype was picked up a small number of times. The chain is built from TRBV4-2 and TRBJ1-2, with D tentatively TRBD1 (5 bases). CDR3 length: 16 amino acids. The ends were cut back, 1 base at V and 4 bases at J, with 16 bases in the middle. Germline V gene data show CDR1 as LGHNA and CDR2 as YNFKEQ. The CDR3 DNA reads as TGTGCCAGCAGCCAAGGGGGCGACCGAAGGTCCTATGGCTACACCTTC. Encoded protein: CASSQGGDRRSYGYTF.

The chain has TRBV6-5 and TRBJ2-3, with 9 nucleotides matching TRBD2. Per germline, CDR1 MNHEY and CDR2 SVGAGI. The CDR3 contains 17 residues. With V trimmed by 0 bases and J by 8 bases, 12 bases remained unmatched. This CDR3 reads CASSYSPSGAGGVTQYF. CDR3 DNA sequence: TGTGCCAGCAGTTACTCGCCTAGCGGGGCCGGGGGCGTTACGCAGTATTTT.

The J gene is TRBJ1-5, the V gene TRBV19; D is uncertain. In germline, CDR1 is LNHDA, CDR2 SQIVND (reference sequence). The CDR3 is 14 amino acids. Between the trimmed V and J ends, which lost 5 bases and 0 bases, there was a span of 8 bases. CDR3: CASSDVRSNQPQHF. DNA of the CDR3: TGTGCCAGTAGTGACGTACGTAGCAATCAGCCCCAGCATTTT.

This clonotype was counted once. This chain links TRBV20-1 with TRBJ2-1; TRBD2 is a possible D gene (6 bases). Germline V lookup: CDR1 DFQATT, CDR2 SNEGSKA (reference sequence). The CDR3 length is 13 residues. V was trimmed by 4 bases and J by 7 bases, leaving 14 bases between them. CDR3 DNA sequence: TGCAGTGCTACCGCCGGGACTTCTAATGAGCAGTTCTTC. Translating it yields CSATAGTSNEQFF.